A single sample gave rise to the 20 T cell receptor beta chains below, sequenced in a study of T cell responses to AZD1222 COVID-19 vaccine. Clones were read by immunoSEQ multiplex PCR, and TCRdb kept only the in-frame ones, dropping some. The repertoire has roughly 150,000 clones, 88% of them found once; the top ten carry around 2.1%. Material: peripheral blood, obtained on day 0 of AZD1222 vaccination. The receptors come from an adult in good health.

V is TRBV2 and J is TRBJ1-1; no firm D call. The CDR3 covers 13 residues. V dropped 3 bases and J dropped 3 bases, with 8 bases sitting between them. Germline V gene data show CDR1 as SNHLY and CDR2 as FYNNEI. The CDR3 nucleotides read TGTGCCAGCAGTGAGTGGGGAGACACTGAAGCTTTCTTT. This sequence encodes CASSEWGDTEAFF.

This clone was recorded once. The V and J genes are TRBV15 and TRBJ1-6; D is ambiguous. This CDR3 has 13 residues. Germline V gene data show CDR1 as LNHNV and CDR2 as YYDKDF (reference sequence). V lost 0 bases, J lost 8 bases, and 5 bases lay in between. CDR3 loop: CATSREQHSPLHF. The CDR3 nucleotides read TGTGCCACCAGCAGAGAGCAGCATTCACCCCTCCACTTT.

In regard to this clone: Other nucleotide sequences from this sample produce the same CDR3. The chain couples TRBV10-3 to TRBJ1-5; D not resolved. CDR1 is ENHRY and CDR2 is SYGVKD in the germline V gene. Between the trimmed V and J ends, which lost 3 bases and 3 bases, there was a span of 9 bases. The CDR3 extends over 14 amino acids. CDR3: CAISDRGNNQPQHF. The DNA of the CDR3 is TGTGCCATCAGTGACCGAGGTAACAATCAGCCCCAGCATTTT.

The chain uses TRBV6-5 and TRBJ2-7, with D perhaps matching TRBD1 (6 bases). CDR3 size: 12 residues. Germline V gives CDR1 MNHEY, CDR2 SVGAGI. Trimming removed 10 bases at V and 4 bases at J, with 14 bases between. CDR3 in amino acids: CAKRQAVYEQYF. CDR3 nucleotide sequence: TGTGCCAAGAGACAGGCTGTGTACGAGCAGTACTTC.

In DNA, the CDR3 is TGTGCCAGCAGCGGCAGACTAGCGGGAGATGCCGGGGAGCTGTTTTTT. Protein: CASSGRLAGDAGELFF. The chain uses TRBV13 and TRBJ2-2, with 12 bases fitting TRBD2. The CDR3 is 16 amino acids. Germline CDR1 reads PRHDT; CDR2 reads FYEKMQ (reference sequence). The J segment lost 6 bases and the V segment lost 5 bases, leaving 7 bases of the junction unmatched.

The rearrangement links TRBV7-2 to TRBJ2-1; 10 nucleotides line up with TRBD2. Germline V CDR1 and CDR2: SGHTA, FQGNSA. Trimming removed 1 base from V and 7 bases from J; junction bases left unmatched: 7. This CDR3 has 16 residues. The CDR3 bases are TGTGCCAGCAGCTTAGTGGTGCTAGCGGGAGCGAATGAGCAGTTCTTC. As protein: CASSLVVLAGANEQFF.

The rearrangement uses TRBV6-5 and TRBJ1-3, with TRBD1 matching 9 bases. CDR1 is MNHEY and CDR2 is SVGAGI in the germline V gene. The CDR3 extends over 16 amino acids. The trim removed 4 bases at V and 2 bases at J, leaving 6 bases unmatched. CDR3 in amino acids: CASSSQGQGPGNTIYF. The CDR3 nucleotides are TGTGCCAGCAGTTCACAAGGACAGGGGCCTGGAAACACCATATATTTT.

The chain has TRBV7-6 and TRBJ2-3; 10 bases agree with TRBD2. Germline CDR1 reads SGHVS; CDR2 reads FNYEAQ. CDR3 length: 15 residues. V was clipped by 4 bases and J by 11 bases; unmatched bases: 12. CDR3 residues: CASSSGLAEEDGQYF. CDR3 DNA: TGTGCCAGCAGCTCAGGACTAGCGGAGGAGGACGGGCAGTATTTT.

The chain employs TRBV7-9 and TRBJ1-1, with D uncertain. V was cut by 1 base and J by 2 bases, with 11 bases left in between. The germline V gene encodes CDR1 SEHNR and CDR2 FQNEAQ (reference sequence). CDR3 length: 15 residues. The CDR3 is CASSLGDGRNTEAFF. The CDR3 region has the DNA TGTGCCAGCAGCTTAGGCGATGGACGCAACACTGAAGCTTTCTTT. The variable domain in full, completed from reference TRBV7-9 and TRBJ1-1, reads DTGVSQNPRHKITKRGQNVTFRCDPISEHNRLYWYRQTLGQGPEFLTYFQNEAQLEKSRLLSDRFSAERPKGSFSTLEIQRTEQGDSAMYLCASSLGDGRNTEAFFGQGTRLTVV.

The chain combines TRBV11-3 with TRBJ2-2; D gene uncertain. V was trimmed by 5 bases and J by 1 base, leaving 11 bases between them. CDR3 length: 15 amino acids. Germline V gene lookup returns CDR1 SGHNT and CDR2 YENEEA. The CDR3: CASSAGPRNTGELFF. The CDR3 coding sequence is TGTGCCAGCAGCGCCGGGCCGCGGAACACCGGGGAGCTGTTTTTT.

V usage is TRBV29-1 and J usage is TRBJ1-2; D is ambiguous. Germline CDR1 SQVTM, CDR2 ANQGSEA. Trimming took 1 base from V and 0 from J, leaving 9 bases between them. The CDR3 contains 14 residues. CDR3: CSVEGDGANYGYTF. DNA for the CDR3: TGCAGCGTTGAAGGCGACGGAGCTAACTATGGCTACACCTTC.

This clone was detected only a few times. The rearrangement links TRBV19 to TRBJ1-5; perhaps TRBD1 as D (5 bases). Germline V lookup: CDR1 LNHDA, CDR2 SQIVND (reference sequence). This CDR3 is built from 15 residues. With 2 bases removed from V and 1 base from J, the gap between germline ends came to 9 bases. The CDR3 bases are TGTGCCAGTAGTATACGCTGGGGCAGCAATCAGCCCCAGCATTTT. Protein: CASSIRWGSNQPQHF. The full variable domain, in which reference TRBV19 and TRBJ1-5 provide the parts outside the CDR3, is DGGITQSPKYLFRKEGQNVTLSCEQNLNHDAMYWYRQDPGQGLRLIYYSQIVNDFQKGDIAEGYSVSREKKESFPLTVTSAQKNPTAFYLCASSIRWGSNQPQHFGDGTRLSIL.

This rearrangement joins TRBV15 to TRBJ2-1; 8 bases match TRBD1. After removal of 1 base from V and 3 bases from J, the junction contained 2 bases not matched to a gene. This CDR3 region has 15 residues. Germline loops: CDR1 LNHNV, CDR2 YYDKDF (reference sequence). The CDR3 sequence is CATSRGGQDYNEQFF. CDR3 DNA sequence: TGTGCCACCAGCAGAGGGGGACAGGACTACAATGAGCAGTTCTTC.

This chain connects TRBV12-3 or TRBV12-4 to TRBJ2-2; D unresolved. The length of the CDR3 is 12 residues. The V gene lost 6 bases and the J gene lost 5 bases, with 7 bases spanning the gap. The CDR3 here is CASRRTTGELFF. For the CDR3, the DNA is TGTGCCAGCAGAAGGACGACCGGGGAGCTGTTTTTT.

This chain connects TRBV7-3 to TRBJ1-6, with D possibly being TRBD1 (6 bases). CDR1 is SGHTA, CDR2 FQGTGA, per germline. This CDR3 region has 16 residues. Between the trimmed V and J ends, which lost 0 bases and 9 bases, there was a span of 15 bases. CDR3 protein: CASSLTGGQQRSPLHF. CDR3 sequence (DNA): TGTGCCAGCAGCTTAACAGGGGGTCAGCAACGTTCACCCCTCCACTTT.

This clone was seen a single time. The V gene is TRBV11-2, the J gene TRBJ2-1; TRBD2 agrees at 10 bases. The CDR3 sequence is 15 residues long. Per germline, CDR1 SGHAT and CDR2 FQNNGV. V was pared by 5 bases and J by 4 bases, with 5 bases of the junction left unmatched. DNA of the CDR3: TGTGCCAGCAGCCCCCGGACTAGCGGTTACAATGAGCAGTTCTTC. Translating gives CASSPRTSGYNEQFF.

The genes are TRBV13 and TRBJ2-7; 8 bases fit TRBD2. Germline-derived CDR1 and CDR2 are PRHDT and FYEKMQ (reference sequence). Unmatched junction bases numbered 13, after V lost 5 bases and J lost 7 bases. The CDR3 totals 15 residues. The DNA for the CDR3 is TGTGCCAGCAGCCCTCTTCCGGGAGGGGTGGGAGAGCAGTACTTC. Translation gives CASSPLPGGVGEQYF.

This chain connects TRBV2 to TRBJ1-2; 7 nucleotides line up with TRBD1. The CDR3 runs 13 residues. V lost 6 bases and J lost 10; bases outside the gene matches: 11. The V gene's germline CDR1 is SNHLY and CDR2 FYNNEI. The CDR3 DNA reads TGTGCCAGCAGGGACAGGAAAAAGTCGGACTACACCTTC. Encoded protein: CASRDRKKSDYTF.

This chain links TRBV6-5 with TRBJ1-3, with 8 bases identical to TRBD1. After removal of 10 bases from V and 4 bases from J, the junction contained 9 bases not matched to a gene. This CDR3 is built from 14 residues. Germline CDR1 reads MNHEY; CDR2 reads SVGAGI. CDR3 nucleotides: TGTGCCACCGCCCTGGACAGGGCAGGAAACACCATATATTTT. Amino acid sequence: CATALDRAGNTIYF.

This sequence joins TRBV30 and TRBJ2-2; D not resolved. This CDR3 has 12 amino acids. V lost 0 bases and J 6 bases, leaving 5 bases between the germline ends. Germline values: CDR1 GTSNPN, CDR2 SVGIG (reference sequence). CDR3 amino acids: CAWSVSAGELFF. The CDR3 DNA is TGTGCCTGGAGTGTGAGCGCCGGGGAGCTGTTTTTT.